One sample yielded the 6 T cell receptor beta chains listed below, sequenced in a study of beta chain features in type 1 diabetes. Study-level results: Moderately but significantly shorter TCRB CDR3s were found in Type 1 diabetes patients in all four CD4+ subsets.

These TCRs' antigens remain unknown. The isolated RNA, all of it, was reverse transcribed, so expressed TCRB transcripts were what got sequenced. Produced via immunoSEQ multiplex PCR; TCRdb's table is partial and in-frame only. Among some 160,000 clones listed, around 9.7% were seen once. The sequenced material came from central memory CD4+ T cells from blood. These receptors were collected from a woman aged 25 to 39 with type 1 diabetes.

V is TRBV25-1 and J is TRBJ2-2, with 7 bases matching TRBD2. Germline CDR1 is MGHDK and CDR2 is SYGVNS. With V trimmed by 1 base and J by 7 bases, 9 bases remained unmatched. This CDR3 is built from 16 residues. CDR3 protein: CASSEFGAGDSGELFF. The CDR3 DNA reads TGTGCCAGCAGTGAATTCGGCGCGGGAGACAGCGGGGAGCTGTTTTTT.

The CDR3 region is CSVEGAKLGYETSGSRHQETQYF. CDR3 DNA: TGCAGCGTTGAAGGAGCGAAGCTAGGGTATGAGACTAGCGGGAGTAGGCACCAAGAGACCCAGTACTTC. The chain employs TRBV29-1 and TRBJ2-5; 12 bases match TRBD2. CDR1 is SQVTM, CDR2 ANQGSEA, per germline. This CDR3 contains 23 residues. J was trimmed by 0 bases and V by 1 base; bases with no gene match: 24.

The sample holds a few counts of this clone. The rearrangement links TRBV2 to TRBJ1-1; TRBD1 matches 8 bases. Germline values: CDR1 SNHLY, CDR2 FYNNEI. The CDR3 loop spans 13 amino acids. Trimming at V came to 6 bases and at J to 4 bases, leaving 4 bases not matched to a gene. The CDR3 spells CASRVTGGTEAFF. For the CDR3, the DNA is TGTGCCAGCAGGGTAACAGGGGGCACTGAAGCTTTCTTT.

The chain carries TRBV18 and TRBJ1-5; TRBD1 might be the D (6 bases). This CDR3 spans 13 amino acids. The V gene's germline CDR1 is KGHSH and CDR2 LQKENI. V lost 2 bases and J lost 7, with 9 bases in between. The CDR3 nucleotides read TGTGCCAGCTCACCAGACAGGTTGCAGCCCCAGCATTTT. Its protein is CASSPDRLQPQHF.

This clone was observed a few times. The chain links TRBV5-1 to TRBJ2-1; 9 nucleotides agree with TRBD2. The length of the CDR3 is 16 residues. The germline CDR1 and CDR2 sequences are SGHRS and YFSETQ. With 1 base clipped from V and 10 bases from J, the junction kept 12 bases outside the gene matches. The CDR3 DNA reads as TGCGCCAGCAGCTTGAGGGCGGGAGGGCTACAGAGCGAGCAGTTCTTC. Amino acids: CASSLRAGGLQSEQFF. Complete variable domain (other parts from reference TRBV5-1 and TRBJ2-1): KAGVTQTPRYLIKTRGQQVTLSCSPISGHRSVSWYQQTPGQGLQFLFEYFSETQRNKGNFPGRFSGRQFSNSRSEMNVSTLELGDSALYLCASSLRAGGLQSEQFFGPGTRLTVL.

V and J are TRBV18 and TRBJ2-5, with 9 bases lining up with TRBD1. Trimming removed 3 bases from V and 4 bases from J; junction bases left unmatched: 9. The length of the CDR3 is 16 residues. The V gene's germline CDR1 is KGHSH and CDR2 LQKENI. The CDR3: CASSPGQGLAGETQYF. The CDR3 DNA reads as TGTGCCAGCTCACCGGGACAGGGCTTGGCGGGAGAGACCCAGTACTTC.